A single sample gave rise to the 25 T cell receptor beta chains below, sequenced in a study of CD8 T cells in ankylosing spondylitis. Points from the study as a whole: One TCR beta motif, made up of eight or nine highly homologous variants, appeared characteristic of ankylosing spondylitis blood.

TCRdb reprocessed the 5' RACE reads with MiXCR, giving one entry per CDR3 protein. The sample lists 220,000 or so distinct CDR3 sequences, about 16% occurring once. Antigens for these TCRs are unknown. The sequenced material came from blood, either unsorted or a sorted T cell fraction (not recorded which). These receptors all come from a male donor with ankylosing spondylitis.

The chain carries TRBV20-1 and TRBJ2-7; D remains ambiguous. The germline V gene encodes CDR1 DFQATT and CDR2 SNEGSKA (reference sequence). Trimming shortened V by 7 bases and J by 0 bases, and 13 bases separated the two germline ends. This CDR3 contains 13 residues. The CDR3, as DNA: TGCAGTGGCCGGGCGTCGGGCTCCTACGAGCAGTACTTC. Translating it yields CSGRASGSYEQYF.

The genes are TRBV7-6 and TRBJ2-1; a weak D match, TRBD2 (5 bases). The CDR3 has 17 residues. The V gene lost 1 base and the J gene lost 0 bases, with 13 bases spanning the gap. Per the germline V gene, CDR1 is SGHVS and CDR2 is FNYEAQ. Here the CDR3 reads CASSLVRAPSSYNEQFF. As DNA, the CDR3 is TGTGCCAGCAGCTTAGTGCGGGCGCCCTCCTCCTACAATGAGCAGTTCTTC. The full variable domain, in which reference TRBV7-6 and TRBJ2-1 provide the parts outside the CDR3, is GAGVSQSPRYKVTKRGQDVALRCDPISGHVSLYWYRQALGQGPEFLTYFNYEAQQDKSGLPNDRFSAERPEGSISTLTIQRTEQRDSAMYRCASSLVRAPSSYNEQFFGPGTRLTVL.

In its sample, this clonotype was seen a few times. This sequence joins TRBV4-1 and TRBJ2-1; 7 nucleotides match TRBD2. CDR1 is MGHRA, CDR2 YSYEKL, per germline. CDR3 length equals 17 residues. The J segment lost 8 bases and the V segment lost 0 bases, leaving 13 bases of the junction unmatched. The CDR3 coding sequence is TGCGCCAGCAGCCAAGATTCGACTAGCCCCCAAGTCGATGAGCAGTTCTTC. Translated, it gives CASSQDSTSPQVDEQFF.

V is TRBV14 and J is TRBJ2-7; D is undetermined. Between the trimmed V and J ends, which lost 0 bases and 3 bases, there was a span of 9 bases. The length of the CDR3 is 14 residues. The germline gives CDR1 SGHDN, CDR2 FVKESK. DNA for the CDR3: TGTGCCAGCAGCCAAGACTACCAAGACTACGAGCAGTACTTC. Protein product: CASSQDYQDYEQYF.

This clonotype was found many times. The J gene is TRBJ1-3, the V gene TRBV5-1; unclear D gene. Germline V gene lookup returns CDR1 SGHRS and CDR2 YFSETQ. V lost 4 bases to trimming and J lost 0 bases, with 5 bases between them. The CDR3 covers 13 residues. This chain's CDR3 is CASSPNSGNTIYF. Here the CDR3 DNA reads TGCGCCAGCAGCCCTAACTCTGGAAACACCATATATTTT. Based on the CDR3 plus reference TRBV5-1 and TRBJ1-3, the full variable domain is KAGVTQTPRYLIKTRGQQVTLSCSPISGHRSVSWYQQTPGQGLQFLFEYFSETQRNKGNFPGRFSGRQFSNSRSEMNVSTLELGDSALYLCASSPNSGNTIYFGEGSWLTVV.

This clonotype was seen a handful of times. The chain uses TRBV11-2 and TRBJ2-2; weak D call: TRBD2 (5 bases). Germline V gene lookup returns CDR1 SGHAT and CDR2 FQNNGV. The CDR3 length is 15 residues. Trimming took off 1 base at V and 2 bases at J, with 8 bases between the two ends. CDR3 region: CASSLVDYNTGELFF. In DNA form, the CDR3 reads TGTGCCAGCAGCTTAGTTGACTACAACACCGGGGAGCTGTTTTTT. The full variable domain, with the rest looked up from reference TRBV11-2 and TRBJ2-2, is EAGVAQSPRYKIIEKRQSVAFWCNPISGHATLYWYQQILGQGPKLLIQFQNNGVVDDSQLPKDRFSAERLKGVDSTLKIQPAKLEDSAVYLCASSLVDYNTGELFFGEGSRLTVL.

This rearrangement joins TRBV10-3 to TRBJ2-7; tentatively, D is TRBD1 (5 bases). The CDR3 has 13 residues. Trimming took 8 bases from V and 3 from J, leaving 14 bases between them. Germline V gene lookup returns CDR1 ENHRY and CDR2 SYGVKD. CDR3 amino acids: CAIGSHDSYEQYF. The CDR3, as DNA: TGTGCCATCGGGTCTCACGACAGCTACGAGCAGTACTTC.

The sample holds a few counts of this clonotype. The rearrangement links TRBV2 to TRBJ2-1; no firm D call. Between the trimmed V and J ends, which lost 0 bases and 4 bases, there was a span of 7 bases. CDR3 length: 14 amino acids. Germline CDR1 is SNHLY and CDR2 is FYNNEI. Here the CDR3 reads CASSEAVYYNEQFF. The DNA for the CDR3 is TGTGCCAGCAGTGAAGCGGTCTATTACAATGAGCAGTTCTTC.

V usage is TRBV6-5 and J usage is TRBJ2-1; D gene unclear. The CDR3 is made up of 15 amino acids. The germline V gene has CDR1 MNHEY and CDR2 SVGAGI. Trimming took off 4 bases at V and 0 bases at J, with 10 bases between the two ends. The CDR3 sequence: CASSSRYSSYNEQFF. The CDR3 coding sequence is TGTGCCAGCAGTTCACGGTATAGCTCCTACAATGAGCAGTTCTTC.

V usage is TRBV20-1 and J usage is TRBJ1-2, with 7 bases that match TRBD1. V lost 3 bases to trimming and J lost 3 bases; unmatched junction nucleotides: 7. The germline CDR1 and CDR2 sequences are DFQATT and SNEGSKA (reference sequence). This CDR3 has 14 residues. CDR3 sequence: CSASPGQSYYGYTF. For the CDR3, the DNA is TGCAGTGCTAGTCCGGGACAGTCCTACTATGGCTACACCTTC.

The chain recombines TRBV9 with TRBJ2-7; 9 positions agree with TRBD1. The CDR3 runs to 14 residues. Germline V gives CDR1 SGDLS, CDR2 YYNGEE. After removal of 4 bases from V and 6 bases from J, the junction contained 8 bases not matched to a gene. CDR3 coding DNA: TGTGCCAGCAGCTCCAAGGGACAGGGAGGCGAGCAGTACTTC. Protein product: CASSSKGQGGEQYF.

This clonotype was detected many times. V and J are TRBV4-2 and TRBJ2-3; TRBD2 matches at 11 bases. This CDR3 has 17 residues. CDR1 is LGHNA and CDR2 is YNFKEQ in the germline V gene. J lost 4 bases, V lost 1 base, and 7 bases had no gene match. The CDR3 DNA sequence: TGTGCCAGCAGCCAAGTCGATAGCGGGGGGGTGCCAGATACGCAGTATTTT. This gives the protein CASSQVDSGGVPDTQYF.

This chain joins TRBV7-9 and TRBJ1-2, with a possible D match to TRBD1 (5 bases). The CDR3 is made up of 14 amino acids. With 5 bases removed from V and 4 bases from J, the gap between germline ends came to 14 bases. The germline V gene has CDR1 SEHNR and CDR2 FQNEAQ (reference sequence). In DNA, the CDR3 is TGTGCCAGCAGCCCCTCGCGACAGATCTATGGCTACACCTTC. Residues: CASSPSRQIYGYTF.

This clonotype was counted a few times. The chain has TRBV12-3 or TRBV12-4 and TRBJ2-3; no reliable D call. V gave up 7 bases and J gave up 1 base, with 18 bases separating them. The CDR3 loop spans 16 amino acids. CDR3 sequence (DNA): TGTGCCAGCACCCCCTCTGTCCCGAAAGGCACAGATACGCAGTATTTT. It codes for CASTPSVPKGTDTQYF.

In this sample, this clonotype turned up many times. The chain is built from TRBV5-1 and TRBJ2-1, with 7 bases aligning to TRBD1. The CDR3 is made up of 15 amino acids. J was trimmed by 0 bases and V by 4 bases; bases with no gene match: 4. Germline V gene sequence: CDR1 SGHRS, CDR2 YFSETQ. The CDR3 nucleotides are TGCGCCAGCAGCAAGGGACAGCTCTCCTACAATGAGCAGTTCTTC. As protein: CASSKGQLSYNEQFF.

This clonotype was seen a few times. The V and J genes are TRBV9 and TRBJ2-7; D is ambiguous. Trimming left V 3 bases short and J 5 bases short, with 12 bases between. There are 13 residues in the CDR3. Germline-derived CDR1 and CDR2 are SGDLS and YYNGEE. DNA of the CDR3: TGTGCCAGCAGCGACCCGAACAGAAACGAGCAGTACTTC. Encoded protein: CASSDPNRNEQYF.

The rearrangement joins TRBV5-1 to TRBJ2-7; 9 bases fit TRBD1. V lost 4 bases to trimming and J lost 5 bases; unmatched junction nucleotides: 4. The CDR3 contains 13 residues. In germline, CDR1 is SGHRS, CDR2 YFSETQ. The CDR3 protein is CASSPTGGHEQYF. Here the CDR3 DNA reads TGCGCCAGCAGCCCAACAGGGGGCCACGAGCAGTACTTC.

This clonotype was seen a handful of times. V is TRBV7-9 and J is TRBJ2-1, with 10 nucleotides matching TRBD2. Per germline, CDR1 SEHNR and CDR2 FQNEAQ (reference sequence). The CDR3 extends over 16 amino acids. V shed 8 bases and J 5 bases; nucleotides not matched to a gene: 12. CDR3 sequence reads: CASEEAGGWPNNEQFF. CDR3 nucleotide sequence: TGTGCCAGCGAGGAAGCGGGAGGGTGGCCTAACAATGAGCAGTTCTTC.

This clonotype came up a few times. The chain carries TRBV29-1 and TRBJ2-5, with TRBD2 matching over 11 bases. Per the germline V gene, CDR1 is SQVTM and CDR2 is ANQGSEA. V lost 7 bases and J lost 5; bases outside the gene matches: 9. The CDR3 totals 14 residues. The CDR3 spells CSAFSGGALETQYF. CDR3 DNA: TGCAGCGCCTTTAGCGGGGGGGCCCTGGAGACCCAGTACTTC.

There are a few counts of this clonotype. The chain carries TRBV27 and TRBJ2-6, with D uncertain. Trimming left V 0 bases short and J 0 bases short, with 3 bases between. This CDR3 is 15 amino acids long. The germline CDR1 and CDR2 sequences are MNHEY and SMNVEV (reference sequence). The DNA of the CDR3 is TGTGCCAGCAGTTTATCTTCCTCTGGGGCCAACGTCCTGACTTTC. This translates into CASSLSSSGANVLTF.

This clonotype was seen a few times. The rearrangement joins TRBV10-3 to TRBJ2-1; D may match TRBD1 or TRBD2 (5 bases each). Germline V CDR1 and CDR2: ENHRY, SYGVKD. The V end lost 4 bases, the J end lost 5 bases, and 6 bases lay between the germline ends. CDR3 length equals 12 residues. This CDR3 is CAISVGDNEQFF. The CDR3 DNA reads TGTGCCATCAGTGTGGGGGACAATGAGCAGTTCTTC.

The rearrangement uses TRBV20-1 and TRBJ2-3; D possibly corresponds to TRBD2 (6 bases). The CDR3 extends over 13 amino acids. Germline lookup yields CDR1 DFQATT and CDR2 SNEGSKA (reference sequence). Trimming left V 7 bases short and J 4 bases short, with 15 bases between. CDR3 DNA: TGCAGTGGAGGCGGGGTGAGGGCAGATACGCAGTATTTT. Amino acids: CSGGGVRADTQYF.

The chain joins TRBV13 to TRBJ1-3; D is possibly TRBD1 (5 bases). The CDR3 totals 15 residues. V was clipped by 5 bases and J by 2 bases, with 13 bases between them. CDR1 and CDR2 (germline): PRHDT, FYEKMQ (reference sequence). CDR3 in DNA: TGTGCCAGCAGCCCGCTGGGGACGGCTGGAAACACCATATATTTT. This sequence encodes CASSPLGTAGNTIYF.

This chain joins TRBV5-8 and TRBJ2-7; D uncertain. Germline CDR1 reads SGHTS; CDR2 reads YDEGEE. V shed 2 bases and J shed 0 bases, with 15 bases lying between them. CDR3 length: 16 amino acids. The DNA of the CDR3 is TGTGCCAGCAGCTTAAGAGCTGGGGAAGCCTCCTACGAGCAGTACTTC. Its translation: CASSLRAGEASYEQYF.

This chain joins TRBV28 and TRBJ2-3; TRBD2 matches at 8 bases. Trimming cost V 5 bases and J 4 bases; bases outside gene matches: 5. Germline V gene data show CDR1 as MDHEN and CDR2 as SYDVKM. CDR3 length equals 14 residues. CDR3 residues: CASSLLAVSDTQYF. DNA for the CDR3: TGTGCCAGCAGTCTACTAGCGGTCTCAGATACGCAGTATTTT.